This T cell receptor (beta chain) was observed in a study of T cell changes during pregnancy in multiple sclerosis. The CDR3 consists of 15 residues. Germline V CDR1 and CDR2: LNHDA, SQIVND (reference sequence). V was shortened by 0 bases and J by 4 bases, with 10 bases between the two germline ends. The data were produced by immunoSEQ multiplex PCR, yet TCRdb's version contains in-frame clones alone and is incomplete. The sample carries around 100,000 clones, about 94% recorded once. The starting material was peripheral blood, obtained in the third trimester of pregnancy. This clonotype was obtained from a female donor with multiple sclerosis, enrolled in a pregnancy study. The chain is built from TRBV19 and TRBJ2-1; D is unresolved. CDR3 residues: CASSIEGQVYNEQFF. The CDR3 nucleotides read TGTGCCAGTAGTATAGAGGGCCAGGTGTACAATGAGCAGTTCTTC.